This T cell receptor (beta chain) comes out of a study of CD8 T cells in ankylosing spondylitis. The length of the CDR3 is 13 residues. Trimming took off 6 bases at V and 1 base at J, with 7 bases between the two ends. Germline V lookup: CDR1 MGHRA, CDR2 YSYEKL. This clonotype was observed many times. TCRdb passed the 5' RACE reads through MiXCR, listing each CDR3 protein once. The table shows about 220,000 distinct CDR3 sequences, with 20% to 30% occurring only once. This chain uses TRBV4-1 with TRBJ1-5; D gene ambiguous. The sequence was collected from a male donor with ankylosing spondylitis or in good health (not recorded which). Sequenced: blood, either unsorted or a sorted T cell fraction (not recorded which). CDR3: CASSWESNQPQHF. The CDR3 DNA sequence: TGCGCCAGCAGTTGGGAGAGCAATCAGCCCCAGCATTTT.